This T cell receptor (beta chain) emerged from a study of CD8+ T cells in alopecia areata. Isolated RNA was reverse transcribed into cDNA used as the sequencing template. The method was immunoSEQ multiplex PCR; TCRdb's version includes in-frame clones alone and lacks a portion of them. Altogether 200,000 to 300,000 clones were found in the sample, and no singletons occur. Comment on this clone: What it recognizes is unknown. These gene names are mouse names. The missing CDR3 end, 4 residues past where the read stops, is filled in from the germline J gene.

Cell sorting was performed on pooled cutaneous lymph node cells with CD4, CD8alpha, NKG2D, NKG2ACE and other markers. Study-wide points: Clonality exceeded that of normal scalp in lesional scalp, most notably in alopecia totalis/universalis.

With V trimmed by 2 bases and J by 5 bases, 2 bases remained unmatched. Germline V CDR1 and CDR2: NNHDY, SYVADS. This CDR3 spans 15 amino acids. V usage is TRBV13-3 and J usage is TRBJ2-1; 12 positions agree with TRBD2. This TCR came from a C3H/HeJ mouse with alopecia areata. This mouse strain has H2-k as its MHC haplotype. Sequences were obtained from CD4+ T cells sorted from a lymph node. CDR3: CASSEDWGGDAEQFF. The covered CDR3 bases are TGTGCCAGCAGTGAGGACTGGGGGGGGGATGCT.